Described below is a single T cell receptor beta chain sequence and its context. These data are taken from a study of cytomegalovirus exposure and HLA in healthy donors. Primers for the PCR totalled 60 Vbeta and 13 Jbeta. Profiled with immunoSEQ multiplex PCR; TCRdb holds only in-frame clones, not every one. The table records around 170,000 clones, around 76% of them present only once. The germline gives CDR1 SGHRS, CDR2 YFSETQ. The ends were cut back, 0 bases at V and 0 bases at J, with 4 bases in the middle. The CDR3 length is 13 residues. The rearrangement links TRBV5-1 to TRBJ2-7; D not certain. The sample was PBMCs. The clonotype comes from a man between 40 and 49 years old in good health and CMV-seronegative. CDR3: CASSLVVSYEQYF. The CDR3 nucleotides are TGCGCCAGCAGCTTGGTCGTCTCCTACGAGCAGTACTTC.